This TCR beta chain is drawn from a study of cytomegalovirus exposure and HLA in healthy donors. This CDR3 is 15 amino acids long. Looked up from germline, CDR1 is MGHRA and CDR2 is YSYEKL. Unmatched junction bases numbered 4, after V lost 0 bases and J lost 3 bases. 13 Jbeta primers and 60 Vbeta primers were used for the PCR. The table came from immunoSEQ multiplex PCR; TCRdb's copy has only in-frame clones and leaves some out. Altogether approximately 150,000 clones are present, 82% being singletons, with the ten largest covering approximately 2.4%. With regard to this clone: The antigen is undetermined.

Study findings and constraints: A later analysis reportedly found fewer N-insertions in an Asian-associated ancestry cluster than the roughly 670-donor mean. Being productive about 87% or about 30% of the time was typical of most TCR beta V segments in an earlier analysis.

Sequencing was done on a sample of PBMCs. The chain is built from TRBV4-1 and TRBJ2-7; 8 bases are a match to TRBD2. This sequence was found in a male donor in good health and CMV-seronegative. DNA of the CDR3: TGCGCCAGCAGCCAAGAGAAGCGGGAGAGCTACGAGCAGTACTTC. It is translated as CASSQEKRESYEQYF.